Following are 32 T cell receptor beta chains from one sample sequenced in a study of control samples from healthy donors and cancer patients. Using immunoSEQ multiplex PCR, the repertoire was profiled, and TCRdb retains in-frame clones only, with some absent. The table shows 200,000 to 250,000 clones, with about 93% occurring only once. Sample: blood. The receptor set was obtained from a man in his forties or fifties in good health.

J is TRBJ1-2 and V is TRBV7-2; D remains unclear. The V end lost 1 base, the J end lost 4 bases, and 10 bases lay between the germline ends. The germline gives CDR1 SGHTA, CDR2 FQGNSA. CDR3 length equals 14 residues. CDR3 sequence: CASSLERTLYGYTF. The CDR3 DNA reads TGTGCCAGCAGCTTAGAACGGACTCTCTATGGCTACACCTTC.

V and J are TRBV2 and TRBJ1-1; perhaps TRBD1 as D (5 bases). Germline V lookup: CDR1 SNHLY, CDR2 FYNNEI. Trimming left V 6 bases short and J 6 bases short, with 17 bases between. CDR3 length: 14 amino acids. CDR3: CASSMDTFNAEAFF. Here the CDR3 DNA reads TGTGCCAGCAGCATGGACACCTTCAACGCTGAAGCTTTCTTT. The complete variable domain, with remaining parts taken from reference TRBV2 and TRBJ1-1, reads EPEVTQTPSHQVTQMGQEVILRCVPISNHLYFYWYRQILGQKVEFLVSFYNNEISEKSEIFDDQFSVERPDGSNFTLKIRSTKLEDSAMYFCASSMDTFNAEAFFGQGTRLTVV.

The V and J genes are TRBV5-4 and TRBJ1-4; a weak D match, TRBD1 (6 bases). The CDR3 loop spans 18 amino acids. Trimming pared 1 base from V and 0 bases from J, leaving 16 bases between. CDR1 is SGHNT, CDR2 YYREEE, per germline (reference sequence). The CDR3 DNA is TGTGCCAGCAGCTTGCGTCCGGGGGCCCCTCCAACTAATGAAAAACTGTTTTTT. Encoded protein: CASSLRPGAPPTNEKLFF.

The chain recombines TRBV5-1 with TRBJ1-5, with a possible D match to TRBD1 (5 bases). Trimming took 0 bases from V and 6 from J, leaving 13 bases between them. Looked up from germline, CDR1 is SGHRS and CDR2 is YFSETQ. The CDR3 is 15 amino acids. The CDR3 protein is CASSLAGTSGQPQHF. The CDR3 nucleotides read TGCGCCAGCAGCTTGGCCGGGACTTCGGGTCAGCCCCAGCATTTT.

This sequence joins TRBV6-6 and TRBJ1-6; TRBD1 aligns across 9 bases. The CDR3 contains 15 residues. The germline V gene encodes CDR1 MNHNY and CDR2 SVGAGI (reference sequence). V shed 6 bases and J 8 bases; nucleotides not matched to a gene: 8. The CDR3 nucleotides are TGTGCCAGCAGCCCTCCGACAGGGGGGGATTCACCCCTCCACTTT. This gives the protein CASSPPTGGDSPLHF.

The J gene is TRBJ2-1, the V gene TRBV7-2; TRBD1 aligns across 9 bases. There are 13 residues in the CDR3. V shed 3 bases, J shed 7 bases, and the junction held 1 base outside the gene matches. Germline V CDR1 and CDR2: SGHTA, FQGNSA. CDR3 DNA: TGTGCCAGCAGCTTCGACAGGGGGAATGAGCAGTTCTTC. Amino acids: CASSFDRGNEQFF.

This clone appeared a single time. V is TRBV9 and J is TRBJ1-4; the D is unclear. There are 15 residues in the CDR3. Trimming shortened V by 0 bases and J by 7 bases, and 13 bases separated the two germline ends. The germline V gene has CDR1 SGDLS and CDR2 YYNGEE. CDR3 DNA sequence: TGTGCCAGCAGCGTAGGGCCGGGAGGGATTGAAAAACTGTTTTTT. Encoded protein: CASSVGPGGIEKLFF.

V gene TRBV5-1 combines with J gene TRBJ2-5, with TRBD1 matching 9 bases. V lost 0 bases and J lost 3; bases outside the gene matches: 0. Germline CDR1 is SGHRS and CDR2 is YFSETQ. The CDR3 contains 14 residues. CDR3 nucleotide sequence: TGCGCCAGCAGCTTGGGACAGGGGGAAGAGACCCAGTACTTC. Its translation is CASSLGQGEETQYF.

The V call is TRBV7-9, the J call TRBJ1-3, with 11 bases lining up with TRBD1. The CDR3 loop spans 17 amino acids. Germline CDR1 reads SEHNR; CDR2 reads FQNEAQ (reference sequence). The ends lost 4 bases at V and 1 base at J; junction bases unmatched: 6. In DNA form, the CDR3 reads TGTGCCAGCAGCTACGGACAGGGGGCGCGATCTGGAAACACCATATATTTT. This codes for CASSYGQGARSGNTIYF.

The chain links TRBV5-6 to TRBJ2-1, with D perhaps given as TRBD1 or TRBD2 (5 bases each). From germline, CDR1 is SGHDT and CDR2 YYEEEE. The V gene lost 0 bases and the J gene lost 8 bases, with 18 bases spanning the gap. The CDR3 length is 16 residues. This CDR3 reads CASSLADTARGDEQFF. The CDR3 bases are TGTGCCAGCAGCTTGGCCGACACGGCGAGGGGCGATGAGCAGTTCTTC.

This chain links TRBV29-1 with TRBJ2-2, with 9 positions matching TRBD1. The CDR3 length is 14 residues. Trimming at V came to 5 bases and at J to 6 bases, leaving 7 bases not matched to a gene. Germline-derived CDR1 and CDR2 are SQVTM and ANQGSEA. The chain's CDR3 is CSVYRGRGSGELFF. The CDR3 coding sequence is TGCAGCGTTTACAGGGGGCGAGGATCCGGGGAGCTGTTTTTT.

This clone was seen a single time. The chain recombines TRBV5-1 with TRBJ1-1, with 7 bases matching TRBD1. This CDR3 comprises 15 residues. V shed 1 base and J 1 base; nucleotides not matched to a gene: 4. From germline, CDR1 is SGHRS and CDR2 YFSETQ. The CDR3: CASSLLTGRNTEAFF. DNA for the CDR3: TGCGCCAGCAGCTTGCTGACAGGGAGGAACACTGAAGCTTTCTTT.

The V gene is TRBV18, the J gene TRBJ1-2, with 8 bases matching TRBD1. The trim removed 2 bases at V and 4 bases at J, leaving 9 bases unmatched. CDR3 length: 16 amino acids. CDR1 and CDR2 from the germline V gene are KGHSH and LQKENI. CDR3 nucleotides: TGTGCCAGCTCACCAGCCACCGGGACAGGCCTCTATGGCTACACCTTC. Amino acids: CASSPATGTGLYGYTF.

The J gene is TRBJ1-4, the V gene TRBV19; D is possibly TRBD1 (5 bases). Germline CDR1 LNHDA, CDR2 SQIVND (reference sequence). This CDR3 region has 14 residues. The V end lost 5 bases, the J end lost 6 bases, and 13 bases lay between the germline ends. CDR3 in amino acids: CASSRFRVDEKLFF. The CDR3 DNA follows: TGTGCCAGTAGTCGTTTCAGGGTGGATGAAAAACTGTTTTTT.

The chain joins TRBV7-9 to TRBJ1-6, with D uncertain. This CDR3 is 15 amino acids long. The germline V gene encodes CDR1 SEHNR and CDR2 FQNEAQ (reference sequence). Trimming took off 3 bases at V and 5 bases at J, with 11 bases between the two ends. CDR3 in amino acids: CASSFLGQDNSPLHF. The CDR3 nucleotides read TGTGCCAGCAGCTTTCTTGGTCAGGATAATTCACCCCTCCACTTT.

This chain links TRBV30 with TRBJ2-7; 8 bases match TRBD2. In germline, CDR1 is GTSNPN, CDR2 SVGIG (reference sequence). The V segment lost 0 bases and the J segment 2 bases; nucleotides outside the gene matches: 3. The CDR3 consists of 14 residues. As DNA, the CDR3 is TGTGCCTGGAGTGTACCTAGCGGGCCCTACGAGCAGTACTTC. Translated: CAWSVPSGPYEQYF.

This clone was picked up one time. This chain connects TRBV5-4 to TRBJ1-1; D unclear. Trimming cost V 5 bases and J 7 bases, with 12 bases left between them. CDR1 SGHNT and CDR2 YYREEE come from the germline V gene (reference sequence). This CDR3 has 12 residues. The CDR3 nucleotides read TGTGCCAGCAGATTCGGCCTGGGTGAAGCTTTCTTT. Translated: CASRFGLGEAFF.

Only a few counts were recorded for this clone. The chain joins TRBV6-5 to TRBJ2-5, with 7 positions matching TRBD1. Looked up from germline, CDR1 is MNHEY and CDR2 is SVGAGI. The junction had 10 bases not matched to a gene; V was cut back by 3 bases and J by 3 bases. The CDR3 is made up of 16 amino acids. CDR3 in DNA: TGTGCCAGCAGTTATAGAGGGGGCGGTGTGAAAGAGACCCAGTACTTC. Amino acid sequence: CASSYRGGGVKETQYF.

The V call is TRBV7-3, the J call TRBJ2-6; D not resolved. The germline V gene has CDR1 SGHTA and CDR2 FQGTGA. The CDR3 consists of 15 residues. Between the trimmed V and J ends, which lost 1 base and 0 bases, there was a span of 4 bases. Here the CDR3 reads CASSLRDSGANVLTF. Written as DNA, the CDR3 is TGTGCCAGCAGCTTAAGGGACTCTGGGGCCAACGTCCTGACTTTC.

CDR3 region: CASSQERGVNSPLHF. The CDR3 nucleotides read TGTGCCAGCAGCCAAGAACGAGGGGTTAATTCACCCCTCCACTTT. This sequence joins TRBV3-1 (or the pseudogene TRBV3-2) and TRBJ1-6; D is perhaps TRBD1 (5 bases). The CDR3 has 15 residues. V was clipped by 0 bases and J by 6 bases, with 9 bases between them. Germline values: CDR1 LGHDT, CDR2 YNNKEL (reference sequence).

This chain uses TRBV5-6 with TRBJ2-3; D possibly corresponds to TRBD1 (5 bases). This CDR3 has 16 residues. V lost 2 bases, J lost 3 bases, and 16 bases lay in between. CDR1 is SGHDT, CDR2 YYEEEE, per germline. CDR3: CASSLRPGLGTDTQYF. In DNA form, the CDR3 reads TGTGCCAGCAGCTTACGACCAGGGCTGGGGACAGATACGCAGTATTTT.

V is TRBV21-1 and J is TRBJ2-5. TRBV21-1 is termed a pseudogene. CDR3 size: 17 residues. CDR3 nucleotides: TGTGCCAGCAGCAAAGAAGAAGTGGAAACGGGGACGGAGACCCAGTACTTC. Its protein is CASSKEEVETGTETQYF.

The V gene is TRBV5-1, the J gene TRBJ1-4; D is undetermined. Trimming removed 4 bases at V and 0 bases at J, with 10 bases between. The CDR3 loop spans 15 amino acids. Germline assignment: CDR1 SGHRS and CDR2 YFSETQ. As DNA, the CDR3 is TGCGCCAGCAGCCCACAGACTCCAACTAATGAAAAACTGTTTTTT. Translated, it gives CASSPQTPTNEKLFF.

The chain uses TRBV15 and TRBJ1-6; D may be TRBD1 (5 bases). V lost 8 bases, J lost 10 bases, and 15 bases lay in between. Germline lookup yields CDR1 LNHNV and CDR2 YYDKDF (reference sequence). This CDR3 is 13 amino acids long. The CDR3 DNA reads as TGTGCCACCTCCCAAGCTCCAGGGTCACCCCTCCACTTT. Encoded protein: CATSQAPGSPLHF.

This clone has more than one count but fewer than ten. V gene TRBV9 combines with J gene TRBJ1-6; D gene ambiguous. V was cut by 0 bases and J by 7 bases, with 14 bases left in between. This CDR3 is built from 16 residues. Looked up from germline, CDR1 is SGDLS and CDR2 is YYNGEE. The CDR3 DNA reads TGTGCCAGCAGCGTAGGTTCCTCCCCCATCAATTCACCCCTCCACTTT. As protein: CASSVGSSPINSPLHF.

The CDR3 loop is CASSPSRRGWDTEAFF. In DNA form, the CDR3 reads TGTGCCAGCAGCCCTAGCCGCAGGGGCTGGGACACTGAAGCTTTCTTT. This chain joins TRBV27 and TRBJ1-1, with D possibly being TRBD1 (6 bases). CDR3 size: 16 residues. The V and J ends lost 6 bases and 3 bases respectively, with 20 bases between them. CDR1 MNHEY and CDR2 SMNVEV come from the germline V gene (reference sequence).

The gene calls are TRBV3-1 (or the pseudogene TRBV3-2) and TRBJ1-4, with a weak D call TRBD1 (6 bases). V was trimmed by 4 bases and J by 10 bases, leaving 16 bases between them. The CDR3 is 14 residues long. CDR1 and CDR2 from the germline V gene are LGHDT and YNNKEL (reference sequence). The CDR3 spells CASSRGQSRAKLFF. CDR3 nucleotide sequence: TGTGCCAGCAGCCGCGGACAGAGCCGGGCAAAACTGTTTTTT.

The rearrangement links TRBV7-2 to TRBJ1-2; a weak D match, TRBD1 (5 bases). The CDR3 extends over 15 amino acids. Germline CDR1 SGHTA, CDR2 FQGNSA. Trimming cost V 2 bases and J 5 bases, with 15 bases left between them. The CDR3 DNA is TGTGCCAGCAGCTTATACTCTCTGGGGGGGTATGGCTACACCTTC. This codes for CASSLYSLGGYGYTF.

The chain has TRBV2 and TRBJ2-5, with a tentative D call TRBD2 (5 bases). Trimming left V 4 bases short and J 3 bases short, with 12 bases between. Looked up from germline, CDR1 is SNHLY and CDR2 is FYNNEI. CDR3 size: 14 residues. CDR3 loop: CASSVVRAEETQYF. The DNA for the CDR3 is TGTGCCAGCAGTGTTGTTCGAGCGGAAGAGACCCAGTACTTC.

V is TRBV6-6 and J is TRBJ1-5; 7 positions match TRBD1. The CDR3 contains 16 residues. Germline V gene data show CDR1 as MNHNY and CDR2 as SVGAGI (reference sequence). Unmatched junction bases numbered 10, after V lost 2 bases and J lost 6 bases. As DNA, the CDR3 is TGTGCCAGCAGTTACAGACAGGGTTTAGGTGCTCAGCCCCAGCATTTT. Translation: CASSYRQGLGAQPQHF.

The rearrangement joins TRBV5-1 to TRBJ1-3, with D possibly being TRBD1 (5 bases). The germline V and J ends were trimmed by 0 bases and 4 bases, with 11 bases remaining between them. Germline V CDR1 and CDR2: SGHRS, YFSETQ. The CDR3 loop spans 15 amino acids. DNA for the CDR3: TGCGCCAGCAGCTTGGTCGGAGGGGAAGGAAACACCATATATTTT. This gives the protein CASSLVGGEGNTIYF.

The chain is built from TRBV7-9 and TRBJ1-1; no clear D gene. Trimming removed 8 bases from V and 5 bases from J, with 15 bases in between. The CDR3 is made up of 13 amino acids. CDR1 and CDR2 from the germline V gene are SEHNR and FQNEAQ (reference sequence). CDR3 bases: TGTGCCAGCCCAGATTTGGTTGCTACTGAAGCTTTCTTT. Protein: CASPDLVATEAFF.